This is a list of T cell receptor beta chains from one sample in a study of T-cell reconstitution after alpha-beta-depleted transplantation in children. TCRdb fed the PCR reads into MiXCR, producing one record per CDR3 protein. This sample has some 220,000 distinct CDR3 sequences, with 8% to 10% found just once. This specimen was PBMCs from the stem cell graft donor, taken from the stem cell graft. Source of these receptors: a human donor who donated a stem cell graft to a child with acute lymphoblastic leukemia. Both conserved end residues are part of each CDR3.

>TRBJ2-5|TRBV15
CATSRDTQETQYF
>TRBJ2-7|TRBV10-3
CAISAPGPGAYEQYF
>TRBJ2-7|TRBV29-1
CSVELSRGQYF
>TRBJ1-1|TRBV5-1
CASSLGDSDNTEAFF
>TRBJ1-1|TRBV6-1
CASKRRTHESRTEAFF
>TRBJ2-1|TRBV5-6
CASIKPGQGSNEQFF
>TRBJ2-7|TRBV10-1
CASSDNPSGGSSYEQYF
>TRBJ1-3|TRBV20-1
CSARRVRGNTIYF
>TRBJ1-2|TRBV28
CASSLPNQGSSKGYTF
>TRBJ1-1|TRBV6-1
CASSLGTGLTTEAFF
>TRBJ2-7|TRBV25-1
CATSDRSYMRHEQYF
>TRBJ1-1|TRBV18
CASSPYAANTEAFF
>TRBJ2-7|TRBV5-4
CASSLMGSSYEQYF
>TRBJ2-3|TRBV6-5
CASSYLSSDTQYF
>TRBJ2-3|TRBV6-5
CASSYSRGGASVDTQYF
>TRBJ2-2|TRBV30
CASPPRSGNANTGELFF